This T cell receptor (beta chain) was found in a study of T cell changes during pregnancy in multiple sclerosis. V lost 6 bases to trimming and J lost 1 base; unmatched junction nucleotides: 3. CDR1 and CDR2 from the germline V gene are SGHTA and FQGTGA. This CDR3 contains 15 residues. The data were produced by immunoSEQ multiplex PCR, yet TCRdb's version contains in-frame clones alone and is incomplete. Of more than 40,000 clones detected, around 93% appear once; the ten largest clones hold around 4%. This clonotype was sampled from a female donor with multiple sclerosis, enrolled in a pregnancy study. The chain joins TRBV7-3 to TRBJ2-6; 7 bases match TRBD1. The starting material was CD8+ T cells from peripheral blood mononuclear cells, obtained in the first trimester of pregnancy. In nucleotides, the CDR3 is TGTGCCAGCAGGCCGACAGGGTCTGGGGCCAACGTCCTGACTTTC. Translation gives CASRPTGSGANVLTF.